A single sample is the source of the 20 T cell receptor beta chains below, sequenced in a study of Ad26.COV2.S vaccination and SARS-CoV-2 variants listed by TCRdb under 2021. Sample treatment or condition, as interpreted from the label and publication: roughly 19 received Ad26.COV2.S at low or high dose, single or two shots; several received placebo; per-sample allocation not given. For vaccine and placebo recipients, repertoires were sequenced using samples collected on day 63 after the first injection. The protocol used for the library was the immunoSEQ multiplex PCR assay. TCRdb mirrors the immuneACCESS table, restricted to in-frame sequences. Some clones are absent from its copies; in checked studies, under half trace to an unresolved V gene, and the reason for the others is unknown. The sample table lists some 370,000 clones, roughly four fifths of them with a count of one. The ten largest account for more than 7% of the sample.

This material consisted of peripheral blood, taken in a trial of Ad26.COV2.S vaccine versus placebo. All receptors come from a person aged 18-60 years who received the Ad26.COV2.S COVID-19 vaccine or a placebo.

This clone was seen only once. V gene TRBV5-8 combines with J gene TRBJ2-1, with a possible D match to TRBD2 (5 bases). Trimming left V 6 bases short and J 6 bases short, with 10 bases between. CDR3 length: 12 residues. Germline CDR1 SGHTS, CDR2 YDEGEE. In DNA, the CDR3 is TGTGCCAGCATCCCGGGAATCAATGAGCAGTTCTTC. It encodes CASIPGINEQFF.

Worth noting for this clone: Other nucleotide sequences from this sample produce the same CDR3. The V and J genes are TRBV18 and TRBJ2-1, with 10 bases that match TRBD2. The CDR3 is 15 amino acids. Looked up from germline, CDR1 is KGHSH and CDR2 is LQKENI. Trimming took 3 bases from V and 3 from J; bases not matched to a gene: 2. CDR3: CASSPGTSDYNEQFF. The CDR3 coding sequence is TGTGCCAGCTCACCGGGGACTAGCGACTACAATGAGCAGTTCTTC.

The CDR3 bases are TGTGCCACTGTACCGCGGGCCCCGATATACGAGCAGTACTTC. Its translation: CATVPRAPIYEQYF. This chain joins TRBV6-5 and TRBJ2-7; TRBD2 might be the D (5 bases). Deletions cut 10 bases from V and 4 bases from J, with 20 bases between. From germline, CDR1 is MNHEY and CDR2 SVGAGI. The CDR3 contains 14 residues.

The J gene is TRBJ1-1, the V gene TRBV6-1, with D perhaps TRBD1 (5 bases). The germline CDR1 and CDR2 sequences are MNHNS and SASEGT. Trimming removed 1 base from V and 4 bases from J, with 10 bases in between. CDR3 length equals 14 residues. CDR3 amino acids: CASSEVGASTEAFF. The CDR3 bases are TGTGCCAGCAGTGAAGTAGGGGCGAGCACTGAAGCTTTCTTT.

This clone was counted between two and nine times. The chain carries TRBV6-5 and TRBJ2-5; a weak D match, TRBD2 (5 bases). Per germline, CDR1 MNHEY and CDR2 SVGAGI. The CDR3 runs to 13 residues. V was trimmed by 6 bases and J by 5 bases, leaving 13 bases between them. As DNA, the CDR3 is TGTGCCAGCAGCGGTGGTAGCGTGGAGACCCAGTACTTC. Residues: CASSGGSVETQYF.

V and J are TRBV6-2 or TRBV6-3 and TRBJ1-2, with 9 nucleotides matching TRBD1. There are 13 residues in the CDR3. CDR1 is MNHEY and CDR2 is SVGEGT in the germline V gene. Trimming removed 5 bases from V and 6 bases from J; junction bases left unmatched: 4. The CDR3 sequence: CASSDRTGDGYTF. The CDR3 coding sequence is TGTGCCAGCAGTGACAGGACAGGGGATGGCTACACCTTC.

This rearrangement joins TRBV12-3 or TRBV12-4 to TRBJ2-5; 9 nucleotides match TRBD2. This CDR3 comprises 13 residues. J gave up 7 bases and V 7 bases, and 7 bases lay outside the gene matches. The CDR3 loop is CASTSSGRRTQYF. The DNA of the CDR3 is TGTGCCAGCACGTCCAGCGGGAGGCGGACCCAGTACTTC.

This clone has just a few counts. This sequence joins TRBV28 and TRBJ1-5, with 8 bases identical to TRBD1. Germline V gene sequence: CDR1 MDHEN, CDR2 SYDVKM. The V and J ends lost 5 bases and 6 bases, in that order; junction bases with no gene match: 9. The CDR3 is 15 residues long. The CDR3 reads CASSPTGGRGQPQHF. The DNA of the CDR3 is TGTGCCAGCAGTCCAACAGGGGGACGGGGTCAGCCCCAGCATTTT.

The chain links TRBV27 to TRBJ1-1, with D hard to call. The CDR3 spans 13 residues. With 0 bases removed from V and 3 bases from J, the gap between germline ends came to 5 bases. Germline V lookup: CDR1 MNHEY, CDR2 SMNVEV (reference sequence). This CDR3 reads CASSLSRDTEAFF. DNA of the CDR3: TGTGCCAGCAGTTTATCGAGAGACACTGAAGCTTTCTTT.

This clone was picked up one time. The gene calls are TRBV5-4 and TRBJ2-1, with 11 nucleotides matching TRBD2. J was trimmed by 7 bases and V by 4 bases; bases with no gene match: 7. CDR3 size: 15 residues. The germline gives CDR1 SGHNT, CDR2 YYREEE (reference sequence). The CDR3 loop is CASSQTSGDLNEQFF. The CDR3 DNA follows: TGTGCCAGCAGCCAGACTAGCGGGGATTTGAATGAGCAGTTCTTC.

The chain joins TRBV9 to TRBJ2-6, with unresolved D. The CDR3 has 11 residues. The germline V gene encodes CDR1 SGDLS and CDR2 YYNGEE. Between the trimmed V and J ends, which lost 5 bases and 5 bases, there was a span of 2 bases. The CDR3 sequence is CASSRANVLTF. As DNA, the CDR3 is TGTGCCAGCAGTCGGGCCAACGTCCTGACTTTC.

The chain's CDR3 is CASTPGQILNTEAFF. The DNA of the CDR3 is TGTGCCAGCACCCCGGGACAGATTTTGAACACTGAAGCTTTCTTT. The genes are TRBV7-9 and TRBJ1-1; 7 nucleotides align to TRBD1. Germline CDR1 SEHNR, CDR2 FQNEAQ (reference sequence). This CDR3 is built from 15 residues. V trimming: 7 bases; J trimming: 0 bases; junction bases outside the gene matches: 8.

The chain recombines TRBV18 with TRBJ2-2; 12 positions agree with TRBD2. CDR1 and CDR2 (germline): KGHSH, LQKENI. This CDR3 comprises 16 residues. Losses at the gene ends were 3 bases for V and 4 bases for J; bases not matched to a gene: 3. CDR3 sequence (DNA): TGTGCCAGCTCACCTTTGACTAGCGGGGGCACCGGGGAGCTGTTTTTT. This codes for CASSPLTSGGTGELFF.

J is TRBJ2-7 and V is TRBV5-6; D may be TRBD1 (6 bases). CDR1 is SGHDT, CDR2 YYEEEE, per germline. The CDR3 is made up of 15 amino acids. Trimming stripped 2 bases from V and 0 bases from J, with 12 bases between. The CDR3 reads CASSFGQRSSYEQYF. In nucleotides, the CDR3 is TGTGCCAGCAGCTTCGGACAGAGAAGCTCCTACGAGCAGTACTTC.

The chain couples TRBV5-1 to TRBJ2-1; perhaps TRBD1 as D (6 bases). The CDR3 is 15 amino acids. Trimming shortened V by 4 bases and J by 5 bases, and 16 bases separated the two germline ends. CDR1 is SGHRS and CDR2 is YFSETQ in the germline V gene. The CDR3, as DNA: TGCGCCAGCAGCCCGACAGGCTGGGGTAACAATGAGCAGTTCTTC. Its translation is CASSPTGWGNNEQFF.

This sequence joins TRBV6-5 and TRBJ2-1; 8 bases are a match to TRBD1. Germline lookup yields CDR1 MNHEY and CDR2 SVGAGI. The length of the CDR3 is 13 residues. After removal of 6 bases from V and 10 bases from J, the junction contained 8 bases not matched to a gene. The chain's CDR3 is CASRTPGGREQFF. The CDR3 DNA reads TGTGCCAGCAGGACGCCAGGGGGCCGCGAGCAGTTCTTC.

This chain uses TRBV7-9 with TRBJ1-2, with D possibly TRBD1 on 6 matching bases. Germline V lookup: CDR1 SEHNR, CDR2 FQNEAQ (reference sequence). The V and J ends lost 1 base and 3 bases respectively, with 9 bases between them. This CDR3 is built from 14 residues. CDR3 region: CASSLEGGHYGYTF. For the CDR3, the DNA is TGTGCCAGCAGCTTAGAGGGGGGACACTATGGCTACACCTTC.

The chain combines TRBV9 with TRBJ2-3; D unclear. Between the trimmed V and J ends, which lost 3 bases and 2 bases, there was a span of 10 bases. This CDR3 is built from 14 residues. The germline CDR1 and CDR2 sequences are SGDLS and YYNGEE. CDR3 sequence: CASSERPHTDTQYF. DNA of the CDR3: TGTGCCAGCAGCGAGAGGCCCCACACAGATACGCAGTATTTT.

V usage is TRBV19 and J usage is TRBJ2-1, with no clear D. The germline V and J ends were trimmed by 5 bases and 6 bases, with 14 bases remaining between them. This CDR3 comprises 14 residues. From germline, CDR1 is LNHDA and CDR2 SQIVND (reference sequence). The DNA for the CDR3 is TGTGCCAGTAGTCTCTATGGAGCTCCCAATGAGCAGTTCTTC. Its protein product is CASSLYGAPNEQFF.

This chain joins TRBV11-3 and TRBJ2-5; 9 bases map to TRBD1. CDR3 length: 15 residues. The ends lost 4 bases at V and 2 bases at J; junction bases unmatched: 5. CDR1 SGHNT and CDR2 YENEEA come from the germline V gene. The chain's CDR3 is CASSSRQGGQETQYF. The CDR3 nucleotides read TGTGCCAGCAGCTCTAGACAGGGGGGACAAGAGACCCAGTACTTC.